The source of this T cell receptor beta chain is a study of blood T cell repertoires in COVID-19. This clone has just a few counts. Sequencing used immunoSEQ multiplex PCR; TCRdb keeps in-frame clones, though not all of them. The profile shows about 140,000 clones, 80% to 85% of them singletons. V lost 4 bases to trimming and J lost 3 bases, with 11 bases between them. CDR3 length: 14 residues. Germline V gene data show CDR1 as SGHDT and CDR2 as YYEEEE. Sequences were obtained from peripheral blood. This chain joins TRBV5-6 and TRBJ1-3, with D perhaps matching TRBD1 (5 bases). The TCR was taken from a human donor in a cohort sampled during active COVID-19. For the CDR3, the DNA is TGTGCCAGCAGCCTCAGGGATCGTGGAAACACCATATATTTT. Its translation: CASSLRDRGNTIYF.